The 3 T cell receptor beta chains below all came from one sample that was sequenced in a study of tumor and adjacent non-tumor tissue in lung cancer. RNA was extracted from bulk tissue without any cell sorting. The normal lung tissue was taken more than 3 cm from the tumor edge. The library came from three nested PCR rounds adapted from ARM-PCR protocols. TCRdb reprocessed the multiplex PCR reads with MiXCR, giving one entry per CDR3 protein. This table has 77,000 or so distinct CDR3 sequences, approximately 82% appearing once. Input material: distant non-tumor lung tissue. Receptors originate from a man aged 65 to 85 with non-small cell lung cancer.

A note on this clonotype: Being one base from a much bigger clone, this may be a read error. V and J are TRBV20-1 and TRBJ2-7; D is possibly TRBD1 (5 bases). This CDR3 is built from 12 residues. The germline V gene encodes CDR1 DFQATT and CDR2 SNEGSKA (reference sequence). Trimming stripped 6 bases from V and 6 bases from J, with 15 bases between. The CDR3, as DNA: TGCAGTGCAGCCAGGGATGAGTTCGAGCAGTACTTC. Translated, it gives CSAARDEFEQYF.

V gene TRBV11-2 combines with J gene TRBJ2-5, with TRBD1 matching 10 bases. Germline CDR1 reads SGHAT; CDR2 reads FQNNGV. The CDR3 consists of 16 residues. Germline trimming cut 0 bases from V and 5 bases from J; bases unmatched to any gene: 6. CDR3 sequence reads: CASSLDSTGGGETQYF. The CDR3, as DNA: TGTGCCAGCAGCTTAGATTCGACAGGGGGCGGTGAGACCCAGTACTTC.

This sequence joins TRBV29-1 and TRBJ2-3, with a weak D call TRBD1 (6 bases). This CDR3 has 14 residues. CDR1 is SQVTM and CDR2 is ANQGSEA in the germline V gene. The ends were cut back, 7 bases at V and 5 bases at J, with 19 bases in the middle. CDR3 in amino acids: CSARQEFGIDTQYF. In DNA form, the CDR3 reads TGCAGCGCCAGACAGGAGTTCGGTATAGATACGCAGTATTTT.